These 19 T cell receptor beta chains came from one sample sequenced in a study of T cell responses to AZD1222 COVID-19 vaccine. The repertoire was sequenced with immunoSEQ multiplex PCR; TCRdb's copy has only in-frame clones and lacks some. Of over 130,000 clones in the sample, around 90% were seen once. The sequenced sample was peripheral blood, obtained 28 days after the second AZD1222 dose. The receptors stem from an adult who received the AZD1222 COVID-19 vaccine.

The chain is built from TRBV7-2 and TRBJ2-2; 8 bases agree with TRBD1. CDR3 length: 15 residues. V dropped 2 bases and J dropped 7; count of bases not matched to a gene: 6. CDR1 is SGHTA, CDR2 FQGNSA, per germline. The CDR3 DNA reads TGTGCCAGCAGCTTATTAACAGGGGGGAACGGGGAGCTGTTTTTT. Its translation: CASSLLTGGNGELFF.

J is TRBJ1-6 and V is TRBV30; 8 bases match TRBD1. In germline, CDR1 is GTSNPN, CDR2 SVGIG (reference sequence). This CDR3 comprises 15 residues. The ends lost 0 bases at V and 5 bases at J; junction bases unmatched: 3. The DNA of the CDR3 is TGTGCCTGGAGTGTATTGACAGGGGATAATTCACCCCTCCACTTT. This translates into CAWSVLTGDNSPLHF.

This chain uses TRBV6-2 or TRBV6-3 with TRBJ1-2, with TRBD1 matching over 9 bases. V dropped 3 bases and J dropped 5; count of bases not matched to a gene: 7. The CDR3 is made up of 15 amino acids. CDR1 is MNHEY and CDR2 is SVGEGT in the germline V gene. The CDR3: CASSYPGTGLYGYTF. CDR3 in DNA: TGTGCCAGCAGTTATCCCGGGACAGGGCTGTATGGCTACACCTTC.

The chain uses TRBV19 and TRBJ2-1, with 13 bases aligning to TRBD2. Looked up from germline, CDR1 is LNHDA and CDR2 is SQIVND (reference sequence). Trimming took 3 bases from V and 0 from J; bases not matched to a gene: 5. CDR3 size: 18 residues. In nucleotides, the CDR3 is TGTGCCAGTAGTATCGCTCGACTAGCGGGAGGCTCCTACAATGAGCAGTTCTTC. Its translation: CASSIARLAGGSYNEQFF.

This clone is deemed medium-sized. The rearrangement links TRBV10-1 to TRBJ1-6, with TRBD1 identical over 7 bases. This CDR3 has 17 residues. The germline gives CDR1 WNHNN, CDR2 SYGVQD (reference sequence). V lost 4 bases to trimming and J lost 8 bases; unmatched junction nucleotides: 14. The CDR3, as DNA: TGCGCCAGCAGTGCCCGACCGCCGACAGGGCAGGATTCACCCCTCCACTTT. Translating gives CASSARPPTGQDSPLHF.

The chain couples TRBV19 to TRBJ1-6; D may be TRBD1 (5 bases). Germline V gives CDR1 LNHDA, CDR2 SQIVND (reference sequence). The CDR3 runs 13 residues. V lost 11 bases, J lost 9 bases, and 17 bases lay in between. In nucleotides, the CDR3 is TGTGCCGGGGGAGGACGAAATAGTTCACCCCTCCACTTT. It yields the protein CAGGGRNSSPLHF.

This clone was found once. The chain couples TRBV21-1 to TRBJ1-2. TRBV21-1 is recorded as a pseudogene. This CDR3 has 13 residues. The CDR3 DNA reads as TGTGCCAGCAGCATGGGCCCTCGGGAGGGCTACACCTTC. It translates to CASSMGPREGYTF.

The J gene is TRBJ1-1, the V gene TRBV11-2; TRBD1 matches at 8 bases. Germline CDR1 and CDR2: SGHAT and FQNNGV. After removal of 3 bases from V and 0 bases from J, the junction contained 6 bases not matched to a gene. The CDR3 contains 16 residues. CDR3 protein: CASSFGTGPVNTEAFF. CDR3 sequence (DNA): TGTGCCAGCAGCTTCGGGACAGGCCCAGTGAACACTGAAGCTTTCTTT.

A word on this clone: Other nucleotide sequences in the sample specify the same CDR3. The chain joins TRBV5-1 to TRBJ2-1; 13 nucleotides match TRBD2. This CDR3 contains 14 residues. With V trimmed by 7 bases and J by 7 bases, 5 bases remained unmatched. Germline values: CDR1 SGHRS, CDR2 YFSETQ. CDR3 residues: CASSTSGRGNEQFF. As DNA, the CDR3 is TGCGCCAGCTCCACTAGCGGGAGGGGGAATGAGCAGTTCTTC.

This chain connects TRBV18 to TRBJ2-7; 8 bases line up with TRBD1. Germline lookup yields CDR1 KGHSH and CDR2 LQKENI. The CDR3 totals 15 residues. The V and J ends lost 3 bases and 5 bases, in that order; junction bases with no gene match: 9. CDR3 sequence: CASSPLQAGGHEQYF. CDR3 bases: TGTGCCAGCTCACCCCTCCAGGCAGGGGGCCACGAGCAGTACTTC.

Note on this clone: Possible read error: a much larger clone is one base away. The CDR3 is CASSGGTSDTDTQYF. The CDR3 DNA reads as TGTGCCAGCAGTGGCGGGACTAGCGACACAGATACGCAGTATTTT. V and J are TRBV6-4 and TRBJ2-3; TRBD2 matches 10 bases. The V gene's germline CDR1 is MRHNA and CDR2 SNTAGT. J gave up 2 bases and V 4 bases, and 3 bases lay outside the gene matches. This CDR3 has 15 amino acids.

This sequence joins TRBV21-1 and TRBJ1-1. TRBV21-1 is a recognized pseudogene. This CDR3 has 15 amino acids. The DNA of the CDR3 is TGTGCCAGCAGCAGCCCTGAGATCATGAACACTGAAGCTTTCTTT. Translated: CASSSPEIMNTEAFF.

The rearrangement links TRBV10-1 to TRBJ1-1; weak D call: TRBD1 (6 bases). V was trimmed by 2 bases and J by 4 bases, leaving 11 bases between them. CDR3 length equals 14 residues. CDR1 is WNHNN, CDR2 SYGVQD, per germline (reference sequence). The CDR3 bases are TGCGCCAGCAGTGAGCGGGTCAGGGGCACTGAAGCTTTCTTT. This encodes CASSERVRGTEAFF.

The chain carries TRBV12-3 or TRBV12-4 and TRBJ2-1; D is unresolved. Trimming took off 2 bases at V and 3 bases at J, with 5 bases between the two ends. This CDR3 has 13 residues. CDR3 loop: CASSLTSYNEQFF. The CDR3 region has the DNA TGTGCCAGCAGTTTAACCAGCTACAATGAGCAGTTCTTC.

J is TRBJ1-6 and V is TRBV5-6; a weak D match, TRBD1 (6 bases). This CDR3 region has 13 residues. Trimming removed 3 bases from V and 14 bases from J, with 15 bases in between. Germline CDR1 SGHDT, CDR2 YYEEEE. Written as DNA, the CDR3 is TGTGCCAGCAGCTATGAAAACACAGGGACCCTCCACTTT. It is translated as CASSYENTGTLHF. The variable domain in full, with the rest retrieved from reference TRBV5-6 and TRBJ1-6, is DAGVTQSPTHLIKTRGQQVTLRCSPKSGHDTVSWYQQALGQGPQFIFQYYEEEERQRGNFPDRFSGHQFPNYSSELNVNALLLGDSALYLCASSYENTGTLHFGNGTRLTVT.

V is TRBV2 and J is TRBJ1-2; 7 bases agree with TRBD1. The V gene's germline CDR1 is SNHLY and CDR2 FYNNEI. Trimming removed 6 bases from V and 4 bases from J; junction bases left unmatched: 2. This CDR3 contains 12 residues. Here the CDR3 DNA reads TGTGCCAGCAGAGGGACAGCCTATGGCTACACCTTC. Translation gives CASRGTAYGYTF. The complete variable domain, with remaining parts taken from reference TRBV2 and TRBJ1-2, reads EPEVTQTPSHQVTQMGQEVILRCVPISNHLYFYWYRQILGQKVEFLVSFYNNEISEKSEIFDDQFSVERPDGSNFTLKIRSTKLEDSAMYFCASRGTAYGYTFGSGTRLTVV.

The chain carries TRBV24-1 and TRBJ1-2; D may be TRBD1 (5 bases). Trimming left V 5 bases short and J 0 bases short, with 18 bases between. In germline, CDR1 is KGHDR, CDR2 SFDVKD. The CDR3 has 17 residues. This chain's CDR3 is CATSAKFPGRTNYGYTF. CDR3 sequence (DNA): TGTGCCACCAGTGCCAAATTCCCAGGGCGAACTAACTATGGCTACACCTTC.

The chain carries TRBV11-2 and TRBJ1-1; 7 bases fit TRBD1. The CDR3 totals 14 residues. With V trimmed by 7 bases and J by 4 bases, 9 bases remained unmatched. Germline CDR1 reads SGHAT; CDR2 reads FQNNGV. Here the CDR3 reads CASTWVTGFTEAFF. CDR3 DNA sequence: TGTGCCAGCACCTGGGTGACAGGGTTCACTGAAGCTTTCTTT.

The chain employs TRBV19 and TRBJ1-1; perhaps TRBD1 as D (6 bases). Germline assignment: CDR1 LNHDA and CDR2 SQIVND (reference sequence). V lost 7 bases to trimming and J lost 1 base, with 13 bases between them. The CDR3 is 14 residues long. The DNA for the CDR3 is TGTGCCAGTATTTGGGGACAAGGGAACACTGAAGCTTTCTTT. This codes for CASIWGQGNTEAFF.